The entry below describes one TCR beta chain. The antigen remains undetermined. The data are from a study of response to subunit inactivated influenza vaccine. MiXCR was run by TCRdb on the RT-PCR reads, yielding one entry per CDR3 protein. The sample carries about 520,000 distinct CDR3 sequences, 25% recorded once. Germline V gives CDR1 SGHRS, CDR2 YFSETQ. V was pared by 4 bases and J by 1 base, with 13 bases of the junction left unmatched. The CDR3 totals 17 residues. Study outcomes and limitations: Authors suggested seasonal influenza vaccinations each recruit few new T cells.

This chain connects TRBV5-1 to TRBJ2-7; TRBD1 matches at 8 bases. The source material was CD4+ T cells sorted from PBMCs, sampled around 5 days after vaccination. The TCR was taken from a man aged 50-59 years who received an inactivated influenza vaccine. In DNA form, the CDR3 reads TGCGCCAGCAGCCCCCCGGGACAGGTAGCACGATCCTACGAGCAGTACTTC. Translating gives CASSPPGQVARSYEQYF.